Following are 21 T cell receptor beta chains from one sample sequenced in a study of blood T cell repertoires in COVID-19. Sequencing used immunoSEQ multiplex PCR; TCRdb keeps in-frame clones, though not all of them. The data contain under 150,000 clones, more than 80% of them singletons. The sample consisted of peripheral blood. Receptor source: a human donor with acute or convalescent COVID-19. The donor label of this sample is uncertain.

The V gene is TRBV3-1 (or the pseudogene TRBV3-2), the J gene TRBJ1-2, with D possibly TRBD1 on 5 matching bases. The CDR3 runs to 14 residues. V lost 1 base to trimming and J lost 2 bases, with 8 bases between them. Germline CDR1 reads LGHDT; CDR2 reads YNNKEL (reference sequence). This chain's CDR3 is CASSQAKGNYGYTF. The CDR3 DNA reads TGTGCCAGCAGCCAAGCGAAGGGGAACTATGGCTACACCTTC.

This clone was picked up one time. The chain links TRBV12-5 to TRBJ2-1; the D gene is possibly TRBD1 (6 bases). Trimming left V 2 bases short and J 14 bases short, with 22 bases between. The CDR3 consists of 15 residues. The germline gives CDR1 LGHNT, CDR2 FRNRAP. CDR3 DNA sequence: TGTGCTAGTGGTTTGCCAACCGGGACACCAGGTCCAGAGTTCTTC. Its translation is CASGLPTGTPGPEFF.

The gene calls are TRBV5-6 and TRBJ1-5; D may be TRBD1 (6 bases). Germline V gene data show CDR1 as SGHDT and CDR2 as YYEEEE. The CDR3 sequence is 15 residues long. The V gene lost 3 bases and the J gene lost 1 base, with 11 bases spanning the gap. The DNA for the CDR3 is TGTGCCAGCAGCTCAGGGGTGGGAAGCAATCAGCCCCAGCATTTT. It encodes CASSSGVGSNQPQHF.

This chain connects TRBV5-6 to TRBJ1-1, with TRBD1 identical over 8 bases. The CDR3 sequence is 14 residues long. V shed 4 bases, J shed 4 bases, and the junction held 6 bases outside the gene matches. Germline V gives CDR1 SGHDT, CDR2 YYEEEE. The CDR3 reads CASSQITGGTEAFF. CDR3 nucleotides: TGTGCCAGCAGCCAAATCACAGGGGGCACTGAAGCTTTCTTT. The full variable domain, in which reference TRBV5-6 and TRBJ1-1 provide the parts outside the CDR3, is DAGVTQSPTHLIKTRGQQVTLRCSPKSGHDTVSWYQQALGQGPQFIFQYYEEEERQRGNFPDRFSGHQFPNYSSELNVNALLLGDSALYLCASSQITGGTEAFFGQGTRLTVV.

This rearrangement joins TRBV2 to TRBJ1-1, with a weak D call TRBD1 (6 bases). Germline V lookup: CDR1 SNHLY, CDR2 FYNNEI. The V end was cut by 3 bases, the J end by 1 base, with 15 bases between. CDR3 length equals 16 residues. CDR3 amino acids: CASSDGGGERNTEAFF. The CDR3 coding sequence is TGTGCCAGCAGTGATGGGGGGGGCGAAAGGAACACTGAAGCTTTCTTT. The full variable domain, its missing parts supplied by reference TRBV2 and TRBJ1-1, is EPEVTQTPSHQVTQMGQEVILRCVPISNHLYFYWYRQILGQKVEFLVSFYNNEISEKSEIFDDQFSVERPDGSNFTLKIRSTKLEDSAMYFCASSDGGGERNTEAFFGQGTRLTVV.

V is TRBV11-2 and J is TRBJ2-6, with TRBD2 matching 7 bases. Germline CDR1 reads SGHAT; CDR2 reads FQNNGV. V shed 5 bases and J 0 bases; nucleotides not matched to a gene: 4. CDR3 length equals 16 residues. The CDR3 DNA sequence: TGTGCCAGCAGCCCGGGAGGAACCTCTGGGGCCAACGTCCTGACTTTC. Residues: CASSPGGTSGANVLTF.

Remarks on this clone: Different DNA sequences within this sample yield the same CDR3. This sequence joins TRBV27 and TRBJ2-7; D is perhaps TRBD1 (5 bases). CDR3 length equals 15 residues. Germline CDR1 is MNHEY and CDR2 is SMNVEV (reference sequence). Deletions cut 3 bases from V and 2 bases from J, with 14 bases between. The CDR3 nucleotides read TGTGCCAGCAGTTTGAAGGGTAGGGGCCCCTACGAGCAGTACTTC. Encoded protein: CASSLKGRGPYEQYF.

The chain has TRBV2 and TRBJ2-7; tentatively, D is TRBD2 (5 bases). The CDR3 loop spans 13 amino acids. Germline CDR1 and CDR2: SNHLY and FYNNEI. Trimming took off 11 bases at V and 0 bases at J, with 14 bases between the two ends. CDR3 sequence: CALSSAGSYEQYV. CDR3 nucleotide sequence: TGTGCCCTCAGCAGTGCGGGCTCCTACGAGCAGTACGTC.

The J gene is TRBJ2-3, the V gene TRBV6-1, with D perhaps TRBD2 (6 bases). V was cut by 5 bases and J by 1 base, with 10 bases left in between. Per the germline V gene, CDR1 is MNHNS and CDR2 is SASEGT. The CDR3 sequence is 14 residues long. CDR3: CASSPWGGTDTQYF. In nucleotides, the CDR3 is TGTGCCAGCAGTCCCTGGGGGGGCACAGATACGCAGTATTTT.

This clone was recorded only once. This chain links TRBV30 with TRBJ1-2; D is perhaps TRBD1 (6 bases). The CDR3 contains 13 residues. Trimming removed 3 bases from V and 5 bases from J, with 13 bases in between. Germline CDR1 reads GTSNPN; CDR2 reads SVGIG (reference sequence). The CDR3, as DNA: TGTGCCTGGAGCCACGGGGGGCTGTATGGCTACACCTTC. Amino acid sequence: CAWSHGGLYGYTF. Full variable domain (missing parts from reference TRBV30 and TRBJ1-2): SQTIHQWPATLVQPVGSPLSLECTVEGTSNPNLYWYRQAAGRGLQLLFYSVGIGQISSEVPQNLSASRPQDRQFILSSKKLLLSDSGFYLCAWSHGGLYGYTFGSGTRLTVV.

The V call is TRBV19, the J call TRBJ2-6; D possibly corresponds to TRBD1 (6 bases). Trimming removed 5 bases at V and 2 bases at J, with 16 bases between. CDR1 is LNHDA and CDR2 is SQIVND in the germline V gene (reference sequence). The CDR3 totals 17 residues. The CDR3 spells CASSWGRGSAGANVLTF. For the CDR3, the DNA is TGTGCCAGTAGTTGGGGCAGGGGATCGGCTGGGGCCAACGTCCTGACTTTC.

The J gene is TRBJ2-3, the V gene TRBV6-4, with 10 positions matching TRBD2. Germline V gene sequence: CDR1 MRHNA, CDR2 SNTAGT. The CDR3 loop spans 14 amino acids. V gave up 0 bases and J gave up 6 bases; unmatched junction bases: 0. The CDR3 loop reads CASSDSGLADTQYF. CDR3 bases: TGTGCCAGCAGTGACTCGGGACTAGCGGATACGCAGTATTTT.

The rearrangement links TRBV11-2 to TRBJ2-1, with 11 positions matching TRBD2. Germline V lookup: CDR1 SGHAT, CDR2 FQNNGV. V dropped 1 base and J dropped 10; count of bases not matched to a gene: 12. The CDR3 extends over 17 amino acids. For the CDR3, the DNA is TGTGCCAGCAGCTTAGGCGGACTAGCGGGCACCGGTGGCGAGCAGTTCTTC. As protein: CASSLGGLAGTGGEQFF.

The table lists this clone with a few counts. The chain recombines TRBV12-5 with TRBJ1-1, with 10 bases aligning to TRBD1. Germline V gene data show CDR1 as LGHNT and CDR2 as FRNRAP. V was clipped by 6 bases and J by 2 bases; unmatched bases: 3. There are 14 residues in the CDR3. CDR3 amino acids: CASGLTGGNTEAFF. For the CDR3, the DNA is TGTGCTAGTGGACTGACAGGGGGCAACACTGAAGCTTTCTTT.

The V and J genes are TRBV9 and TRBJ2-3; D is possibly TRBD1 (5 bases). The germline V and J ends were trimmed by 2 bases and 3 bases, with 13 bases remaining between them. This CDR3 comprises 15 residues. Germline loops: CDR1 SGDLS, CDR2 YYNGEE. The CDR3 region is CASSVRGRDTDTQYF. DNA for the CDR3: TGTGCCAGCAGCGTTAGGGGCAGGGATACAGATACGCAGTATTTT.

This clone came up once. DNA of the CDR3: TGCGCCAGCAGCTGGAGGGCCGAAGGGAATGGCTACACCTTC. It codes for CASSWRAEGNGYTF. The J gene is TRBJ1-2, the V gene TRBV5-1, with D unresolved. Germline V gives CDR1 SGHRS, CDR2 YFSETQ. CDR3 size: 14 residues. The V gene lost 3 bases and the J gene lost 6 bases, with 15 bases spanning the gap.

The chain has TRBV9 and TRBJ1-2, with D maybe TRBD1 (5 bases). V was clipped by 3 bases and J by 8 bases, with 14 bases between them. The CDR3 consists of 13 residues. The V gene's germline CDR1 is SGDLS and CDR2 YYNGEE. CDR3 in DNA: TGTGCCAGCAGCGCGCCCCCAGGGCTCGGCTACACCTTC. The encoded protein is CASSAPPGLGYTF.

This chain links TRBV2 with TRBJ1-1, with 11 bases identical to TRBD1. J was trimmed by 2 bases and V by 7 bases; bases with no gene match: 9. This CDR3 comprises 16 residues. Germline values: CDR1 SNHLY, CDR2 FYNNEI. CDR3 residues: CASNPGQGVTNTEAFF. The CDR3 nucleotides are TGTGCCAGCAACCCGGGACAGGGGGTGACAAACACTGAAGCTTTCTTT.

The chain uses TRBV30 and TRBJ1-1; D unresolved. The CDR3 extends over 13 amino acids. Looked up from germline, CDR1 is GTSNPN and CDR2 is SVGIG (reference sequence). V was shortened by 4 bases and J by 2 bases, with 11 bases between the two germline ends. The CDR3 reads CAWMRAANTEAFF. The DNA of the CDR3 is TGTGCCTGGATGAGGGCCGCTAACACTGAAGCTTTCTTT.

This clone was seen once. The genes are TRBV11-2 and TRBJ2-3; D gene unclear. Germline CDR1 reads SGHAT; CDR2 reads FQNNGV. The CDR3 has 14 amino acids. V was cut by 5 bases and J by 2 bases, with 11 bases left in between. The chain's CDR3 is CASSPEAFTDTQYF. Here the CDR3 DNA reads TGTGCCAGCAGCCCCGAGGCCTTCACAGATACGCAGTATTTT.

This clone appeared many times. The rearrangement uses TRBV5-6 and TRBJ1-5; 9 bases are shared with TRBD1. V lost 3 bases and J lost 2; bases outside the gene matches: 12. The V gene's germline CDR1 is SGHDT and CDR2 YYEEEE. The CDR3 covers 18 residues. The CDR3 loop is CASSSRDRALTGNQPQHF. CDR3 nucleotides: TGTGCCAGCAGCTCCCGGGACAGGGCGCTTACAGGCAATCAGCCCCAGCATTTT. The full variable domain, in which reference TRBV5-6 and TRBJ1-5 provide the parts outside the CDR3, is DAGVTQSPTHLIKTRGQQVTLRCSPKSGHDTVSWYQQALGQGPQFIFQYYEEEERQRGNFPDRFSGHQFPNYSSELNVNALLLGDSALYLCASSSRDRALTGNQPQHFGDGTRLSIL.